The TCR beta chain described here comes from a study of T cells in Graves' hyperthyroidism and ophthalmopathy. This clonotype was found many times. Sequence at one end of the junction differs from germline and may be a read error. Regions amplified from RNA transcripts were the TCR beta CDR3 regions. A first-round RT-PCR of the TCR CDR3 used the HTBI primer set. TCRdb used MiXCR to reprocess the multiplex PCR reads, holding one entry per CDR3 protein. This sample has a few hundred thousand distinct CDR3 sequences, with around 45% found just once. The CDR3 totals 15 residues. Germline assignment: CDR1 SSHAT and CDR2 FNYEAQ (reference sequence).

The clonotype comes from a young woman with Graves' hyperthyroidism. Sequenced: peripheral blood or thyroid tissue (not recorded which). The V and J genes are TRBV7-7 and TRBJ2-7, with TRBD2 as a possible D gene (6 bases). CDR3 bases: TGTGCTAGCAGCTTACGGGGAGGTGAACACTACGAGCAGTACTTC. It specifies CASSLRGGEHYEQYF.